This T cell receptor beta chain is drawn from a study of T-cell reconstitution after alpha-beta-depleted transplantation in children. As it was prepared, the TCRbeta library received unique molecular identifiers. A single record per CDR3 protein comes from TCRdb applying MiXCR to the PCR reads. The table has some 200,000 distinct CDR3 sequences, approximately 9.5% seen once; the top ten hold less than 8%. This clonotype has ten or more counts. The CDR3 is 15 residues long. Trimming stripped 1 base from V and 3 bases from J, with 10 bases between. Per the germline V gene, CDR1 is LGHNA and CDR2 is YSLEER.

The sequence was collected from a human donor who donated a stem cell graft to a child with acute lymphoblastic leukemia. The chain employs TRBV4-3 and TRBJ2-1; no clear D. The sequencing used PBMCs from the stem cell graft donor, collected from the stem cell graft. The CDR3 reads CASSQAQVYYNEQFF. CDR3 in DNA: TGCGCCAGCAGCCAAGCGCAAGTATACTACAATGAGCAGTTCTTC.